Given below is one T cell receptor (beta chain) in context. This entry belongs to a study of beta chain features in type 1 diabetes. Sorting that relied on CD45RO/CCR7/CD25/CD127/CD95/CD27 yielded CD4+ naive, central memory, regulatory and stem cell-like memory cells. The CDR3 covers 15 residues. V was cut by 3 bases and J by 2 bases, with 11 bases left in between. Germline V gene lookup returns CDR1 MGHRA and CDR2 YSYEKL. Since all of the isolated RNA was reverse transcribed, expressed TCRB transcripts were what got sequenced. TCRdb's copy holds only in-frame clones and misses some; the assay was immunoSEQ multiplex PCR. In the table there are around 500,000 clones, about 10% of which are singletons.

The sequence derives from a woman between 18 and 30 years old in good health. The sequencing input was naive CD4+ T cells from blood. This chain joins TRBV4-1 and TRBJ2-1; TRBD2 might be the D (6 bases). The CDR3 region has the DNA TGCGCCAGCAGCCAGGCTAGCGCGGCCTACAATGAGCAGTTCTTC. This sequence encodes CASSQASAAYNEQFF.